One sample yielded the 26 T cell receptor beta chains listed below, sequenced in a study of regulatory T cells in long-lasting Graves disease. The time point is: newly diagnosed GD, antithyroid drugs for less than 3 months. From RNA extracted from PBMCs, the TCR library was made. Library construction for TCR beta used iRepertoire HTBI primers and Arm-PCR of CDR3 regions. A single record per CDR3 protein comes from TCRdb applying MiXCR to the multiplex PCR reads. The sample gives roughly 500,000 distinct CDR3 sequences, around 15% of which show up once; approximately 15% is in the top ten. These data were likewise used in another study, on T cells in Graves' hyperthyroidism and ophthalmopathy.

Sequences were derived from peripheral blood mononuclear cells (PBMCs), sampled at new diagnosis, from a patient treated with antithyroid drugs. Source of these receptors: a woman in her 50s with Graves disease.

In this sample, this clonotype turned up many times. The chain has TRBV7-9 and TRBJ2-2, with D possibly matching TRBD2 (6 bases). CDR3 size: 15 residues. CDR1 SEHNR and CDR2 FQNEAQ come from the germline V gene (reference sequence). Trimming took off 5 bases at V and 6 bases at J, with 16 bases between the two ends. CDR3 amino acids: CASSRGAGSAGELFF. The CDR3 coding sequence is TGTGCCAGCAGCCGCGGGGCGGGGTCCGCCGGGGAGCTGTTTTTT.

The rearrangement links TRBV2 to TRBJ2-5, with 7 bases matching TRBD2. Trimming cost V 0 bases and J 2 bases; bases outside gene matches: 3. The CDR3 contains 15 residues. Germline V gives CDR1 SNHLY, CDR2 FYNNEI. The CDR3: CASSEARGVQETQYF. The CDR3 DNA reads TGTGCCAGCAGTGAAGCCCGGGGGGTGCAAGAGACCCAGTACTTC.

This clonotype was counted many times. The chain recombines TRBV10-3 with TRBJ2-1; D is unclear. The germline gives CDR1 ENHRY, CDR2 SYGVKD. The V gene lost 2 bases and the J gene lost 0 bases, with 11 bases spanning the gap. This CDR3 is built from 16 residues. CDR3 nucleotide sequence: TGTGCCATCAGTGAGCCTAATGGGATCTCCTACAATGAGCAGTTCTTC. Protein: CAISEPNGISYNEQFF.

This clonotype occurred many times. The chain is built from TRBV9 and TRBJ2-2, with D perhaps assigned TRBD1 or TRBD2 (6 bases each). The length of the CDR3 is 15 residues. The germline V gene has CDR1 SGDLS and CDR2 YYNGEE. The V end was cut by 3 bases, the J end by 3 bases, with 12 bases between. CDR3 DNA sequence: TGTGCCAGCAGCGCGTGGGGGGCTTACACCGGGGAGCTGTTTTTT. It specifies CASSAWGAYTGELFF.

At least ten counts were recorded for this clonotype. This chain links TRBV3-1 with TRBJ2-2, with D possibly TRBD2 on 6 matching bases. The CDR3 length is 14 residues. Trimming took 8 bases from V and 0 from J, leaving 10 bases between them. Per the germline V gene, CDR1 is LGHDT and CDR2 is YNNKEL (reference sequence). The chain's CDR3 is CASGRRANTGELFF. DNA for the CDR3: TGTGCCAGCGGGCGGAGGGCGAACACCGGGGAGCTGTTTTTT.

This clonotype occurred many times. V gene TRBV9 combines with J gene TRBJ1-2; D not certain. The germline V and J ends were trimmed by 1 base and 1 base, with 14 bases remaining between them. This CDR3 comprises 16 residues. Germline V lookup: CDR1 SGDLS, CDR2 YYNGEE. DNA for the CDR3: TGTGCCAGCAGCGTACGAGAAACAGAAAATAACTATGGCTACACCTTC. This sequence encodes CASSVRETENNYGYTF.

This clonotype was seen at least ten times. J is TRBJ1-2 and V is TRBV28; the match to TRBD1 covers 8 bases. The CDR3 is 15 amino acids. The germline V gene encodes CDR1 MDHEN and CDR2 SYDVKM. With V trimmed by 3 bases and J by 6 bases, 9 bases remained unmatched. DNA of the CDR3: TGTGCCAGCAGTTTCTCCAGGGGGCGGTTGAATGGCTACACCTTC. Its protein is CASSFSRGRLNGYTF.

The V gene is TRBV6-1, the J gene TRBJ1-1; 7 bases agree with TRBD1. The CDR3 is 13 residues long. Germline V gene sequence: CDR1 MNHNS, CDR2 SASEGT. The CDR3 protein is CASRETGPTEAFF. The CDR3 nucleotides are TGTGCATCACGTGAGACAGGGCCAACTGAAGCTTTCTTT.

The table lists this clonotype with many counts. V usage is TRBV5-1 and J usage is TRBJ2-7; 7 nucleotides align to TRBD1. This CDR3 spans 14 amino acids. V shed 6 bases, J shed 2 bases, and the junction held 8 bases outside the gene matches. Germline V CDR1 and CDR2: SGHRS, YFSETQ. DNA for the CDR3: TGCGCCAGCACCCGGGAAGGGGGCCCCTACGAGCAGTACTTC. Its translation is CASTREGGPYEQYF.

In this sample, this clonotype turned up many times. J is TRBJ2-3 and V is TRBV7-9, with no clear D. CDR3 length equals 13 residues. Germline values: CDR1 SEHNR, CDR2 FQNEAQ (reference sequence). With 1 base removed from V and 4 bases from J, the gap between germline ends came to 6 bases. The CDR3 reads CASSLGGPDTQYF. The CDR3 DNA sequence: TGTGCCAGCAGCTTAGGCGGCCCAGATACGCAGTATTTT.

This chain connects TRBV7-6 to TRBJ2-2; TRBD2 matches at 16 bases. The germline gives CDR1 SGHVS, CDR2 FNYEAQ. The trim removed 8 bases at V and 4 bases at J, leaving 4 bases unmatched. The CDR3 runs 16 residues. The CDR3 loop reads CASLGTSGRGTGELFF. CDR3 coding DNA: TGTGCCAGCCTCGGGACTAGCGGGAGGGGCACCGGGGAGCTGTTTTTT.

This clonotype was detected only a few times. This clone may be a read error of a much larger clone one base away. The chain is built from TRBV12-3 or TRBV12-4 and TRBJ2-1; 8 bases agree with TRBD1. The CDR3 length is 15 residues. This CDR3 reads CASSRTGSSYNEQSF. CDR3 DNA: TGTGCCAGCAGTAGGACAGGGAGCTCCTACAATGAGCAGTCCTTC.

As to this clonotype: A read error may explain this, as a much larger clone is one base away. The CDR3 region has the DNA TGTGCCGGCACTACGGGTTATGTCAATGAGCAGTTCTTC. Protein product: CAGTTGYVNEQFF. This chain links TRBV2 with TRBJ2-1; D remains ambiguous. Between the trimmed V and J ends, which lost 11 bases and 6 bases, there was a span of 17 bases. The germline V gene encodes CDR1 SNHLY and CDR2 FYNNEI. This CDR3 comprises 13 residues. The full variable domain, completed using reference TRBV2 and TRBJ2-1, is EPEVTQTPSHQVTQMGQEVILRCVPISNHLYFYWYRQILGQKVEFLVSFYNNEISEKSEIFDDQFSVERPDGSNFTLKIRSTKLEDSAMYFCAGTTGYVNEQFFGPGTRLTVL.

This clonotype was seen many times. V usage is TRBV7-9 and J usage is TRBJ2-5; perhaps D is TRBD1 or TRBD2 (5 bases each). Germline assignment: CDR1 SEHNR and CDR2 FQNEAQ (reference sequence). The CDR3 runs 16 residues. The V gene lost 7 bases and the J gene lost 0 bases, with 18 bases spanning the gap. The CDR3 bases are TGTGCCAGCACCGATCGCCGGGACCACAACCAAGAGACCCAGTACTTC. Translated: CASTDRRDHNQETQYF.

This clonotype was recorded at least ten times. The J gene is TRBJ2-7, the V gene TRBV6-1, with 8 bases lining up with TRBD1. The ends lost 2 bases at V and 2 bases at J; junction bases unmatched: 11. The CDR3 length is 17 residues. The V gene's germline CDR1 is MNHNS and CDR2 SASEGT. In DNA, the CDR3 is TGTGCCAGCAGTGAACAGTCCCCGGGACAGGTACCCTACGAGCAGTACTTC. Translated: CASSEQSPGQVPYEQYF.

This clonotype was counted at least ten times. This chain joins TRBV6-1 and TRBJ2-7; D may be TRBD1 (6 bases). This CDR3 has 14 residues. Germline V gene data show CDR1 as MNHNS and CDR2 as SASEGT. Trimming removed 5 bases at V and 2 bases at J, with 13 bases between. CDR3 protein: CASSPQTGTYEQYF. CDR3 bases: TGTGCCAGCAGTCCCCAAACAGGGACCTACGAGCAGTACTTC.

This clonotype has a count of ten or more. This rearrangement joins TRBV10-1 to TRBJ2-5, with D possibly called TRBD1 or TRBD2 (5 bases each). Between the trimmed V and J ends, which lost 8 bases and 5 bases, there was a span of 12 bases. CDR3 size: 12 residues. Per germline, CDR1 WNHNN and CDR2 SYGVQD (reference sequence). CDR3 sequence (DNA): TGCGCCAGCCTGGGGGAGTGTGAGACCCAGTACTTC. Its translation is CASLGECETQYF.

This clonotype has at least ten counts. The V call is TRBV9, the J call TRBJ2-5, with D uncertain. CDR1 is SGDLS, CDR2 YYNGEE, per germline. Trimming took 4 bases from V and 4 from J, leaving 17 bases between them. The CDR3 totals 15 residues. In DNA form, the CDR3 reads TGTGCCAGCAGCACCTTACCCAACAAGGGAGAGACCCAGTACTTC. Protein sequence: CASSTLPNKGETQYF.

This clonotype was found a few times. This chain links TRBV10-2 with TRBJ2-3; 13 bases are a match to TRBD2. This CDR3 has 16 residues. The germline V gene encodes CDR1 WSHSY and CDR2 SAAADI. After removal of 3 bases from V and 2 bases from J, the junction contained 2 bases not matched to a gene. The CDR3 protein is CASSEGTSGTTDTQYF. CDR3 DNA: TGCGCCAGCAGTGAAGGGACTAGCGGGACCACAGATACGCAGTATTTT.

Comments on this clonotype: It may be a read error: a sequence one base away is much more abundant. J is TRBJ2-1 and V is TRBV29-1; D is unclear. V was pared by 4 bases and J by 10 bases, with 14 bases between. The length of the CDR3 is 12 residues. Per germline, CDR1 SQVTM and CDR2 ANQGSEA. CDR3 protein: CSVAGQTYEQFF. CDR3 bases: TGCAGCGTTGCTGGGCAAACCTACGAGCAGTTCTTC.

This clonotype was counted many times. The V call is TRBV18, the J call TRBJ1-4; no firm D call. V lost 0 bases to trimming and J lost 2 bases, with 4 bases between them. This CDR3 spans 14 amino acids. The germline CDR1 and CDR2 sequences are KGHSH and LQKENI. CDR3 nucleotide sequence: TGTGCCAGCTCACCACCTCTCACTAATGAAAAACTGTTTTTT. Translation: CASSPPLTNEKLFF.

This clonotype was counted a few times. V is TRBV7-9 and J is TRBJ1-6; D unclear. V shed 5 bases and J shed 0 bases, with 11 bases lying between them. The CDR3 is 16 residues long. The germline V gene encodes CDR1 SEHNR and CDR2 FQNEAQ (reference sequence). The CDR3 reads CASSHSGSSYNSPLHF. The CDR3 nucleotides read TGTGCCAGCAGCCACTCCGGGAGCTCCTATAATTCACCCCTCCACTTT.

The chain uses TRBV29-1 and TRBJ2-1, with D perhaps matching TRBD1 (6 bases). The CDR3 is made up of 14 amino acids. Deletions cut 4 bases from V and 9 bases from J, with 19 bases between. Germline V gene lookup returns CDR1 SQVTM and CDR2 ANQGSEA. The CDR3 bases are TGCAGCGTTGTGGGGGCGACTACAACCGGTGAGCAGTTCTTC. This codes for CSVVGATTTGEQFF.

This clonotype has ten or more counts. The chain carries TRBV28 and TRBJ1-5, with TRBD1 matching 10 bases. The V gene's germline CDR1 is MDHEN and CDR2 SYDVKM. This CDR3 spans 14 amino acids. J was trimmed by 5 bases and V by 4 bases; bases with no gene match: 2. DNA of the CDR3: TGTGCCAGCAGTTGGGGACAGGGGTATCAGCCCCAGCATTTT. Its translation is CASSWGQGYQPQHF.

This clonotype was counted between two and nine times. This chain connects TRBV5-4 to TRBJ1-2; TRBD1 agrees at 9 bases. In germline, CDR1 is SGHNT, CDR2 YYREEE (reference sequence). J gave up 7 bases and V 3 bases, and 7 bases lay outside the gene matches. This CDR3 region has 14 residues. The chain's CDR3 is CASSSDRGFLGYTF. CDR3 DNA sequence: TGTGCCAGCAGCTCTGACAGGGGGTTCCTTGGCTACACCTTC.

CDR3 coding DNA: TGTGCCAGCAGACCAGGACAGGGTCTAGCCGGGGAGCTGTTTTTT. Protein sequence: CASRPGQGLAGELFF. V gene TRBV12-3 or TRBV12-4 combines with J gene TRBJ2-2; 8 bases fit TRBD1. Germline trimming cut 6 bases from V and 6 bases from J; bases unmatched to any gene: 9. There are 15 residues in the CDR3.